This TCR beta chain was sequenced for a study of blood T cell repertoires in COVID-19. Seattle researchers signed up patients amid active infection and tracked them longitudinally. Sequencing was performed with immunoSEQ multiplex PCR; in TCRdb, only in-frame clones are kept and a portion is missing. The table lists approximately 200,000 clones, about 81% of them singletons, with over 9.5% in the top ten. A single count supports this clone. CDR1 and CDR2 (germline): DFQATT, SNEGSKA (reference sequence). V dropped 3 bases and J dropped 8 bases, with 12 bases sitting between them. The CDR3 is 12 amino acids.

The receptor was isolated from a woman aged 80 or older with COVID-19, enrolled during active disease. Specimen: peripheral blood. This chain joins TRBV20-1 and TRBJ2-3; the D is unclear. The CDR3 here is CSASKQTGTQYF. The CDR3 region has the DNA TGCAGTGCTAGTAAACAAACGGGTACGCAGTATTTT.